Below, 29 T cell receptor beta chains from the same sample are listed, as sequenced in a study of blood T cell repertoires in COVID-19. Generated by immunoSEQ multiplex PCR, the TCRdb table keeps only in-frame clones and is missing some. The sample includes about 210,000 clones, over 80% of them seen just once. The sequencing sample was made of PBMCs or T cells enriched from blood (not recorded which). These receptors came from a woman in her twenties or thirties who had been exposed to COVID-19.

This clone was seen once. The chain joins TRBV10-1 to TRBJ2-1; 11 bases are a match to TRBD2. This CDR3 comprises 15 residues. The V segment lost 6 bases and the J segment 8 bases; nucleotides outside the gene matches: 9. CDR1 WNHNN and CDR2 SYGVQD come from the germline V gene (reference sequence). This CDR3 reads CASSSSGGATDEQFF. CDR3 nucleotide sequence: TGCGCCAGCAGCAGTAGCGGGGGGGCAACCGATGAGCAGTTCTTC.

V gene TRBV11-2 combines with J gene TRBJ2-3, with a tentative D call TRBD1 (5 bases). The CDR3 runs 17 residues. Trimming shortened V by 2 bases and J by 2 bases, and 17 bases separated the two germline ends. The V gene's germline CDR1 is SGHAT and CDR2 FQNNGV. CDR3 sequence reads: CASSLSRTIGPTDTQYF. CDR3 nucleotide sequence: TGTGCCAGCAGCTTAAGTAGGACAATAGGTCCCACAGATACGCAGTATTTT. Looking up the rest from reference TRBV11-2 and TRBJ2-3 gives the full variable domain: EAGVAQSPRYKIIEKRQSVAFWCNPISGHATLYWYQQILGQGPKLLIQFQNNGVVDDSQLPKDRFSAERLKGVDSTLKIQPAKLEDSAVYLCASSLSRTIGPTDTQYFGPGTRLTVL.

This clone was picked up a small number of times. This chain joins TRBV29-1 and TRBJ1-4, with a tentative D call TRBD1 (5 bases). This CDR3 has 15 residues. The germline V and J ends were trimmed by 4 bases and 6 bases, with 18 bases remaining between them. Per germline, CDR1 SQVTM and CDR2 ANQGSEA. This chain's CDR3 is CSVGVAGGPYEKLFF. Here the CDR3 DNA reads TGCAGCGTTGGGGTAGCGGGGGGTCCTTATGAAAAACTGTTTTTT.

The CDR3 reads CASSTLGRGNEQYF. The CDR3, as DNA: TGTGCCAGCAGCACCCTCGGTAGGGGGAACGAGCAGTACTTC. The chain uses TRBV9 and TRBJ2-7, with D perhaps matching TRBD1 (6 bases). The CDR3 totals 14 residues. Between the trimmed V and J ends, which lost 4 bases and 5 bases, there was a span of 16 bases. Germline lookup yields CDR1 SGDLS and CDR2 YYNGEE.

Only a few counts were recorded for this clone. The J gene is TRBJ1-2, the V gene TRBV29-1, with D tentatively TRBD1 (5 bases). The V and J ends lost 1 base and 4 bases respectively, with 7 bases between them. This CDR3 region has 12 residues. The germline CDR1 and CDR2 sequences are SQVTM and ANQGSEA. For the CDR3, the DNA is TGCAGCGTTGAAGGGGGCAGCTATGGCTACACCTTC. This sequence encodes CSVEGGSYGYTF.

The rearrangement links TRBV6-5 to TRBJ2-3; 8 bases line up with TRBD2. The CDR3 length is 16 residues. With 2 bases clipped from V and 1 base from J, the junction kept 5 bases outside the gene matches. Germline V lookup: CDR1 MNHEY, CDR2 SVGAGI. The DNA of the CDR3 is TGTGCCAGCAGTTACGCGGGACTAGGCGGCACAGATACGCAGTATTTT. It specifies CASSYAGLGGTDTQYF.

V is TRBV7-2 and J is TRBJ1-5; TRBD1 matches at 9 bases. Losses at the gene ends were 5 bases for V and 4 bases for J; bases not matched to a gene: 6. The germline V gene encodes CDR1 SGHTA and CDR2 FQGNSA. The CDR3 spans 15 residues. The CDR3 DNA reads TGTGCCAGCAGCACCCAGACAGGGGGGAATCAGCCCCAGCATTTT. Amino acids: CASSTQTGGNQPQHF.

The CDR3, as DNA: TGTGCCAGCAGAAAGACAGGGGGCTGGCCAGATACGCAGTATTTT. Translated, it gives CASRKTGGWPDTQYF. This chain connects TRBV6-5 to TRBJ2-3; 10 positions agree with TRBD1. Germline lookup yields CDR1 MNHEY and CDR2 SVGAGI. This CDR3 region has 15 residues. V shed 6 bases and J 4 bases; nucleotides not matched to a gene: 7.

This clone was observed once. The CDR3 DNA reads TGCAGCGTTGACTGGACAGGGGGCTATGGCTACACCTTC. Translation: CSVDWTGGYGYTF. The chain is built from TRBV29-1 and TRBJ1-2, with 10 bases identical to TRBD1. Germline trimming cut 3 bases from V and 4 bases from J; bases unmatched to any gene: 2. Looked up from germline, CDR1 is SQVTM and CDR2 is ANQGSEA. The CDR3 runs 13 residues.

The chain uses TRBV11-2 and TRBJ2-1; TRBD2 is a possible D gene (7 bases). Germline CDR1 SGHAT, CDR2 FQNNGV. Trimming left V 0 bases short and J 6 bases short, with 12 bases between. The length of the CDR3 is 15 residues. The CDR3 nucleotides are TGTGCCAGCAGCTTAGAGGGGGGGGCCTTCAATGAGCAGTTCTTC. Amino acid sequence: CASSLEGGAFNEQFF.

CDR3 sequence: CASSWDRGTGELFF. The CDR3 region has the DNA TGTGCCAGCAGTTGGGACAGGGGAACCGGGGAGCTGTTTTTT. This chain connects TRBV27 to TRBJ2-2; 10 bases align to TRBD1. The CDR3 is 14 amino acids. Germline CDR1 is MNHEY and CDR2 is SMNVEV (reference sequence). V was pared by 4 bases and J by 5 bases, with 1 base of the junction left unmatched.

This chain joins TRBV19 and TRBJ1-5; D might be TRBD1 (5 bases). CDR3 length: 14 residues. V was trimmed by 5 bases and J by 3 bases, leaving 11 bases between them. Germline V gene sequence: CDR1 LNHDA, CDR2 SQIVND (reference sequence). The CDR3, as DNA: TGTGCCAGTAGTGCGGCAGGGTCCAATCAGCCCCAGCATTTT. The encoded protein is CASSAAGSNQPQHF.

The chain employs TRBV5-4 and TRBJ2-2; 7 bases match TRBD2. With V trimmed by 3 bases and J by 0 bases, 5 bases remained unmatched. Germline-derived CDR1 and CDR2 are SGHNT and YYREEE (reference sequence). The CDR3 runs to 16 residues. CDR3 DNA: TGTGCCAGCAGCTCCCGGACTAGGGCGAACACCGGGGAGCTGTTTTTT. Translation gives CASSSRTRANTGELFF. The entire variable domain, with the rest obtained from reference TRBV5-4 and TRBJ2-2, is as follows: ETGVTQSPTHLIKTRGQQVTLRCSSQSGHNTVSWYQQALGQGPQFIFQYYREEENGRGNFPPRFSGLQFPNYSSELNVNALELDDSALYLCASSSRTRANTGELFFGEGSRLTVL.

V and J are TRBV27 and TRBJ1-2; D unclear. CDR3 length: 14 amino acids. Deletions cut 3 bases from V and 2 bases from J, with 10 bases between. Germline CDR1 and CDR2: MNHEY and SMNVEV (reference sequence). Here the CDR3 reads CASSFGPFNYGYTF. CDR3 sequence (DNA): TGTGCCAGCAGTTTTGGGCCTTTCAACTATGGCTACACCTTC.

This rearrangement joins TRBV5-1 to TRBJ1-1, with TRBD1 as a possible D gene (5 bases). The CDR3 is 14 amino acids. V lost 4 bases to trimming and J lost 8 bases, with 18 bases between them. Germline V gene data show CDR1 as SGHRS and CDR2 as YFSETQ. CDR3 sequence reads: CASSPKTDRLEAFF. In DNA form, the CDR3 reads TGCGCCAGCAGCCCTAAGACAGACCGGCTAGAAGCTTTCTTT.

The rearrangement links TRBV3-1 (or the pseudogene TRBV3-2) to TRBJ1-1, with D possibly being TRBD1 (5 bases). Trimming shortened V by 0 bases and J by 5 bases, and 10 bases separated the two germline ends. Germline-derived CDR1 and CDR2 are LGHDT and YNNKEL (reference sequence). The CDR3 consists of 14 residues. Here the CDR3 reads CASSQDRERTEAFF. For the CDR3, the DNA is TGTGCCAGCAGCCAAGACAGGGAACGGACTGAAGCTTTCTTT.

With regard to this clone: An end of the junction does not agree with germline; a read error may underlie this. The gene calls are TRBV7-7 and TRBJ2-2; D gene ambiguous. The CDR3 extends over 15 amino acids. Germline V lookup: CDR1 SSHAT, CDR2 FNYEAQ (reference sequence). The CDR3 spells CASSLGPIYTGELFF. The CDR3 bases are TGTGCTAGCAGCTTAGGTCCTATTTATACCGGGGAGCTGTTTTTT.

The chain couples TRBV2 to TRBJ1-4; 9 bases agree with TRBD1. The CDR3 totals 13 residues. CDR1 and CDR2 (germline): SNHLY, FYNNEI. The J segment lost 5 bases and the V segment lost 8 bases, leaving 3 bases of the junction unmatched. As DNA, the CDR3 is TGTGCCAGCGCCGGGACAGGGAATGAAAAACTGTTTTTT. Its translation: CASAGTGNEKLFF.

The CDR3 nucleotides are TGTGCCAGCAGCCCCTCAGAAGCGGGGGACTCCAATGAGCAGTTCTTC. It codes for CASSPSEAGDSNEQFF. This rearrangement joins TRBV14 to TRBJ2-1, with 8 bases that match TRBD2. CDR1 and CDR2 (germline): SGHDN, FVKESK. There are 16 residues in the CDR3. After removal of 4 bases from V and 6 bases from J, the junction contained 11 bases not matched to a gene.

The chain couples TRBV7-8 to TRBJ2-1, with D unclear. Germline V gene data show CDR1 as SGHVS and CDR2 as FQNEAQ. The CDR3 contains 12 residues. V dropped 5 bases and J dropped 8 bases, with 10 bases sitting between them. CDR3 in amino acids: CASSPFSYEQFF. DNA for the CDR3: TGTGCCAGCAGCCCTTTTTCGTATGAGCAGTTCTTC. The whole variable domain, filled in from reference TRBV7-8 and TRBJ2-1, reads GAGVSQSPRYKVAKRGQDVALRCDPISGHVSLFWYQQALGQGPEFLTYFQNEAQLDKSGLPSDRFFAERPEGSVSTLKIQRTQQEDSAVYLCASSPFSYEQFFGPGTRLTVL.

This rearrangement joins TRBV5-1 to TRBJ1-6; 10 bases align to TRBD1. After removal of 4 bases from V and 7 bases from J, the junction contained 8 bases not matched to a gene. CDR3 size: 16 residues. Germline V gene sequence: CDR1 SGHRS, CDR2 YFSETQ. CDR3 region: CASSPATGGLNSPLHF. The DNA for the CDR3 is TGCGCCAGCAGCCCCGCGACAGGGGGCCTGAATTCACCCCTCCACTTT.

This sequence joins TRBV20-1 and TRBJ2-3; tentative D call: TRBD2 (6 bases). Trimming pared 3 bases from V and 1 base from J, leaving 29 bases between. Germline V lookup: CDR1 DFQATT, CDR2 SNEGSKA (reference sequence). This CDR3 has 20 amino acids. DNA for the CDR3: TGCAGTGCTAGTAACGGACTTGTCGTCGGGTCCGGAGGGGGCACAGATACGCAGTATTTT. Protein sequence: CSASNGLVVGSGGGTDTQYF.

The gene calls are TRBV29-1 and TRBJ2-6; no firm D call. Germline V CDR1 and CDR2: SQVTM, ANQGSEA. The CDR3 sequence is 13 residues long. V was clipped by 5 bases and J by 1 base, with 6 bases between them. CDR3 sequence reads: CSVSVSGANVLTF. CDR3 DNA sequence: TGCAGCGTTTCTGTATCTGGGGCCAACGTCCTGACTTTC.

The CDR3 nucleotides read TGTGCCACCAGTGATTATCCAGGGATTAGCACAGATACGCAGTATTTT. This codes for CATSDYPGISTDTQYF. This sequence joins TRBV24-1 and TRBJ2-3, with TRBD1 as a possible D gene (5 bases). There are 16 residues in the CDR3. V gave up 2 bases and J gave up 0 bases, with 11 bases separating them. The V gene's germline CDR1 is KGHDR and CDR2 SFDVKD.

This chain uses TRBV7-9 with TRBJ1-1; 7 bases agree with TRBD1. The V and J ends lost 7 bases and 8 bases, in that order; junction bases with no gene match: 7. The CDR3 consists of 12 residues. The germline gives CDR1 SEHNR, CDR2 FQNEAQ (reference sequence). The CDR3: CASTLDRAEAFF. The CDR3 coding sequence is TGTGCCAGCACCCTAGACAGGGCCGAAGCTTTCTTT.

This clone was observed a few times. The V and J genes are TRBV29-1 and TRBJ1-1; D remains unclear. Germline assignment: CDR1 SQVTM and CDR2 ANQGSEA. The germline V and J ends were trimmed by 3 bases and 5 bases, with 10 bases remaining between them. The CDR3 is made up of 12 amino acids. The CDR3 DNA is TGCAGCGTTGACCGGGGAGGGACTGAAGCTTTCTTT. Protein: CSVDRGGTEAFF.

The rearrangement joins TRBV6-1 to TRBJ1-5, with D possibly TRBD1 on 5 matching bases. The CDR3 contains 18 residues. With 3 bases removed from V and 7 bases from J, the gap between germline ends came to 25 bases. CDR1 MNHNS and CDR2 SASEGT come from the germline V gene. For the CDR3, the DNA is TGTGCCAGCAGTGACTTTCGTGGCAGGGCTAAAAATGGACAGCCCCAGCATTTT. It is translated as CASSDFRGRAKNGQPQHF.

The chain links TRBV5-1 to TRBJ2-7; the match to TRBD1 covers 9 bases. The CDR3 sequence is 15 residues long. Unmatched junction bases numbered 6, after V lost 3 bases and J lost 2 bases. The germline gives CDR1 SGHRS, CDR2 YFSETQ. In DNA, the CDR3 is TGCGCCAGCAGCTCCGGGACAGGGTACGCCTACGAGCAGTACTTC. Translating it yields CASSSGTGYAYEQYF.

The rearrangement uses TRBV4-1 and TRBJ1-2; 8 nucleotides match TRBD1. CDR1 and CDR2 from the germline V gene are MGHRA and YSYEKL. This CDR3 is 17 amino acids long. Losses at the gene ends were 0 bases for V and 4 bases for J; bases not matched to a gene: 10. CDR3 sequence (DNA): TGCGCCAGCAGCCAAGAGACAGGGGAGGGTTTTAGCTATGGCTACACCTTC. This encodes CASSQETGEGFSYGYTF.